The 3 T cell receptor beta chains in this list originate from one sample, sequenced in a study of blood T cell repertoires in COVID-19. Profiled with immunoSEQ multiplex PCR; TCRdb holds only in-frame clones, not every one. The table shows some 260,000 clones, with around three quarters occurring only once. What was sequenced was peripheral blood. The receptor set was obtained from a woman of 80 years or more with acute or convalescent COVID-19.

The rearrangement links TRBV19 to TRBJ1-2; tentatively, D is TRBD1 (5 bases). Between the trimmed V and J ends, which lost 1 base and 5 bases, there was a span of 8 bases. CDR3 length: 13 residues. In germline, CDR1 is LNHDA, CDR2 SQIVND (reference sequence). The CDR3 sequence is CASSIGPGYGYTF. In nucleotides, the CDR3 is TGTGCCAGTAGTATAGGTCCAGGGTATGGCTACACCTTC.

V gene TRBV12-2 combines with J gene TRBJ1-1. TRBV12-2 is classified as a pseudogene. This CDR3 contains 14 residues. The CDR3 is CASRLAERGTEAFF. CDR3 nucleotide sequence: TGTGCAAGTCGCTTAGCGGAGAGAGGCACTGAAGCTTTCTTT.

The rearrangement joins TRBV27 to TRBJ1-2; D is ambiguous. Trimming cost V 0 bases and J 4 bases, with 15 bases left between them. CDR3 length: 16 amino acids. Germline assignment: CDR1 MNHEY and CDR2 SMNVEV (reference sequence). CDR3: CASSLSNPTERYGYTF. CDR3 sequence (DNA): TGTGCCAGCAGTTTATCGAACCCTACAGAACGCTATGGCTACACCTTC.